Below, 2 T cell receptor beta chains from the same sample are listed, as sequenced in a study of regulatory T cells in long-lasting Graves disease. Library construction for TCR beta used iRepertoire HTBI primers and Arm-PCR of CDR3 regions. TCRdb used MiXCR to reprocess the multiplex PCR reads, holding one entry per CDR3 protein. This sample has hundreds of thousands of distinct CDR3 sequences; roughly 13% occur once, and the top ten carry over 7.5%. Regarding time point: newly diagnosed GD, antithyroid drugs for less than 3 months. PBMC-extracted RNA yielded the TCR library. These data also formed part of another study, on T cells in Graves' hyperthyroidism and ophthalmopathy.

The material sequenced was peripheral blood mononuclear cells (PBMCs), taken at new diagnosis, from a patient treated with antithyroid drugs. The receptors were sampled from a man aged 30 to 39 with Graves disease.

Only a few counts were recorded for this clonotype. DNA for the CDR3: TGCAGTGCCCTACTAGCGGGAGGGAGGCGGGCCAAAAACATTCAGTACTTC. It is translated as CSALLAGGRRAKNIQYF. This chain joins TRBV20-1 and TRBJ2-4; TRBD2 matches 13 bases. This CDR3 spans 17 amino acids. V lost 6 bases to trimming and J lost 1 base; unmatched junction nucleotides: 9. Germline CDR1 DFQATT, CDR2 SNEGSKA (reference sequence).

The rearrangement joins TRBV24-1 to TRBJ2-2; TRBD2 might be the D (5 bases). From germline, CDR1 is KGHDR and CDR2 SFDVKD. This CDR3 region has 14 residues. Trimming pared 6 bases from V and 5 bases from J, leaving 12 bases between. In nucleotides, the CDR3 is TGTGCCACCAGTACCCTAGCTGATACCGGGGAGCTGTTTTTT. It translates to CATSTLADTGELFF.